These 18 T cell receptor beta chains originate from one sample sequenced in a study of blood T cell repertoires in COVID-19. Produced via immunoSEQ multiplex PCR; TCRdb's table is partial and in-frame only. This sample has 150,000 to 200,000 clones, with approximately 91% found just once. Source material: peripheral blood. These receptors were obtained from a man in his 70s with active or convalescent COVID-19.

The chain uses TRBV5-6 and TRBJ1-1; 7 bases fit TRBD1. This CDR3 is built from 15 residues. The trim removed 4 bases at V and 1 base at J, leaving 7 bases unmatched. The germline gives CDR1 SGHDT, CDR2 YYEEEE. The CDR3 DNA follows: TGTGCCAGCAGCGACATCGGGACAGCGAACACTGAAGCTTTCTTT. It encodes CASSDIGTANTEAFF.

The CDR3 here is CASSAIPGEQYF. CDR3 DNA sequence: TGTGCCAGCTCAGCGATCCCGGGGGAGCAGTACTTC. V and J are TRBV18 and TRBJ2-7; D might be TRBD2 (5 bases). Germline CDR1 and CDR2: KGHSH and LQKENI. V was pared by 5 bases and J by 7 bases, with 12 bases between. The CDR3 is made up of 12 amino acids.

As DNA, the CDR3 is TGTGCCAGCAGTTACTCTCTGCGGGGCACCGGGGAGCTGTTTTTT. Its translation is CASSYSLRGTGELFF. The gene calls are TRBV6-5 and TRBJ2-2, with D perhaps TRBD2 (6 bases). Trimming shortened V by 0 bases and J by 4 bases, and 9 bases separated the two germline ends. CDR1 MNHEY and CDR2 SVGAGI come from the germline V gene. This CDR3 is built from 15 residues.

J is TRBJ1-3 and V is TRBV9; no definite D call. CDR3 length: 16 amino acids. Germline V gene lookup returns CDR1 SGDLS and CDR2 YYNGEE. Trimming removed 0 bases at V and 1 base at J, with 11 bases between. The CDR3 DNA sequence: TGTGCCAGCAGCGTAGCTGGGAGTTATTCTGGAAACACCATATATTTT. Its protein is CASSVAGSYSGNTIYF.

CDR3 sequence: CASSTGTDYEQYF. As DNA, the CDR3 is TGTGCCAGCAGCACCGGGACAGACTACGAGCAGTACTTC. The V and J genes are TRBV13 and TRBJ2-7; 7 bases match TRBD1. The CDR3 is made up of 13 amino acids. Germline CDR1 PRHDT, CDR2 FYEKMQ (reference sequence). After removal of 5 bases from V and 3 bases from J, the junction contained 4 bases not matched to a gene.

This clone was picked up a small number of times. This rearrangement joins TRBV3-1 (or the pseudogene TRBV3-2) to TRBJ2-6, with TRBD1 matching over 10 bases. CDR3 length equals 19 residues. From germline, CDR1 is LGHDT and CDR2 YNNKEL (reference sequence). The V and J ends lost 5 bases and 2 bases, in that order; junction bases with no gene match: 12. CDR3 in amino acids: CASSSTRDRGKAGANVLTF. The DNA for the CDR3 is TGTGCCAGCAGCTCAACTAGGGACAGGGGAAAGGCTGGGGCCAACGTCCTGACTTTC.

The V and J genes are TRBV7-9 and TRBJ2-7; 7 bases line up with TRBD1. Germline lookup yields CDR1 SEHNR and CDR2 FQNEAQ (reference sequence). This CDR3 is 14 amino acids long. After removal of 5 bases from V and 4 bases from J, the junction contained 8 bases not matched to a gene. This CDR3 reads CASSADRIGYEQYF. Written as DNA, the CDR3 is TGTGCCAGCAGCGCGGACAGGATTGGATACGAGCAGTACTTC.

V gene TRBV5-4 combines with J gene TRBJ2-3; 7 bases fit TRBD2. The germline CDR1 and CDR2 sequences are SGHNT and YYREEE (reference sequence). The CDR3 sequence is 16 residues long. J lost 3 bases, V lost 3 bases, and 10 bases had no gene match. CDR3 region: CASSSSRGGLTDTQYF. The CDR3, as DNA: TGTGCCAGCAGCTCCTCGCGGGGAGGGTTGACAGATACGCAGTATTTT.

J is TRBJ1-4 and V is TRBV5-1; D may be TRBD1 (5 bases). Trimming left V 5 bases short and J 8 bases short, with 16 bases between. CDR1 is SGHRS and CDR2 is YFSETQ in the germline V gene. The CDR3 is 14 residues long. DNA of the CDR3: TGCGCCAGCAGTAACCGGGCCCCAGGGGAAAAACTGTTTTTT. Protein sequence: CASSNRAPGEKLFF.

The V and J genes are TRBV9 and TRBJ2-3; 8 positions match TRBD1. V trimming: 3 bases; J trimming: 0 bases; junction bases outside the gene matches: 9. The CDR3 is 17 amino acids. The germline V gene encodes CDR1 SGDLS and CDR2 YYNGEE. The CDR3, as DNA: TGTGCCAGCAGCGCCCGACAGGGGCCCTTTAGCACAGATACGCAGTATTTT. This encodes CASSARQGPFSTDTQYF.

The V call is TRBV7-2, the J call TRBJ2-5, with D possibly TRBD1 on 5 matching bases. Trimming stripped 5 bases from V and 2 bases from J, with 9 bases between. The CDR3 covers 13 residues. Germline lookup yields CDR1 SGHTA and CDR2 FQGNSA. As DNA, the CDR3 is TGTGCCAGCAGCAGGGGAAGACAAGAGACCCAGTACTTC. Translation gives CASSRGRQETQYF. Filled out from reference TRBV7-2 and TRBJ2-5, the complete variable domain reads GAGVSQSPSNKVTEKGKDVELRCDPISGHTALYWYRQSLGQGLEFLIYFQGNSAPDKSGLPSDRFSAERTGGSVSTLTIQRTQQEDSAVYLCASSRGRQETQYFGPGTRLLVL.

V gene TRBV7-9 combines with J gene TRBJ2-1; D remains ambiguous. Deletions cut 11 bases from V and 1 base from J, with 12 bases between. In germline, CDR1 is SEHNR, CDR2 FQNEAQ (reference sequence). CDR3 length: 13 residues. The CDR3 sequence is CAGAPGSYNEQFF. CDR3 in DNA: TGTGCCGGCGCGCCAGGTTCCTACAATGAGCAGTTCTTC.

The chain joins TRBV6-6 to TRBJ1-5; 7 nucleotides agree with TRBD1. The CDR3 has 13 amino acids. Germline assignment: CDR1 MNHNY and CDR2 SVGAGI (reference sequence). Germline trimming cut 8 bases from V and 3 bases from J; bases unmatched to any gene: 4. This chain's CDR3 is CASPRGNNQPQHF. The CDR3, as DNA: TGTGCCAGCCCCAGGGGGAACAATCAGCCCCAGCATTTT.

Details on this clone: Different DNA sequences within this sample yield the same CDR3. J is TRBJ1-6 and V is TRBV3-1 (or the pseudogene TRBV3-2); tentative D call: TRBD1 (6 bases). The CDR3 length is 15 residues. CDR1 is LGHDT, CDR2 YNNKEL, per germline (reference sequence). Trimming left V 4 bases short and J 1 base short, with 8 bases between. CDR3 in amino acids: CASSPTGSYNSPLHF. In DNA, the CDR3 is TGTGCCAGCAGCCCTACAGGGTCCTATAATTCACCCCTCCACTTT.

This clone occurred once. The V and J genes are TRBV19 and TRBJ2-6, with no clear D. Per germline, CDR1 LNHDA and CDR2 SQIVND (reference sequence). The CDR3 consists of 15 residues. Trimming removed 0 bases from V and 0 bases from J, with 3 bases in between. Here the CDR3 reads CASSIDLSGANVLTF. CDR3 nucleotide sequence: TGTGCCAGTAGTATAGACCTCTCTGGGGCCAACGTCCTGACTTTC.

The rearrangement links TRBV30 to TRBJ1-4; no reliable D call. Germline assignment: CDR1 GTSNPN and CDR2 SVGIG (reference sequence). V was clipped by 0 bases and J by 3 bases, with 11 bases between them. The CDR3 covers 15 residues. CDR3 bases: TGTGCCTGGAGTGTACCGTTGACATCTAATGAAAAACTGTTTTTT. It specifies CAWSVPLTSNEKLFF.

The rearrangement joins TRBV7-2 to TRBJ2-7; tentative D call: TRBD2 (5 bases). The CDR3 is made up of 15 amino acids. Trimming pared 6 bases from V and 2 bases from J, leaving 17 bases between. Germline lookup yields CDR1 SGHTA and CDR2 FQGNSA. The CDR3 sequence is CASSPGLGSPYEQYF. The DNA of the CDR3 is TGTGCCAGCAGTCCTGGGCTAGGGAGCCCCTACGAGCAGTACTTC.

The chain couples TRBV7-9 to TRBJ2-3, with TRBD2 matching over 9 bases. V lost 5 bases, J lost 0 bases, and 3 bases stayed unmatched. Germline V gene lookup returns CDR1 SEHNR and CDR2 FQNEAQ (reference sequence). This CDR3 spans 15 amino acids. This CDR3 reads CASSHTSGSTDTQYF. In DNA form, the CDR3 reads TGTGCCAGCAGCCATACTAGCGGGAGCACAGATACGCAGTATTTT.